Described below is a single TCR beta chain sequence and its context. Its antigen remains unknown. These data originate in a study of CD8 T cells in ankylosing spondylitis. Study findings and constraints: Ankylosing spondylitis blood seemed to carry a telltale TCR beta motif made of roughly 8 highly homologous variants.

Germline-derived CDR1 and CDR2 are SGDLS and YYNGEE. The CDR3 has 14 residues. Trimming removed 4 bases at V and 2 bases at J, with 9 bases between. Quantitative 5'-RACE with molecular barcodes generated TCR beta libraries. MiXCR, run by TCRdb on the 5' RACE reads, gives a single entry per CDR3 protein. The table records 29,000 or so distinct CDR3 sequences, less than 6.5% of them present only once. This receptor was identified in a female donor with ankylosing spondylitis or in good health (not recorded which). V and J are TRBV9 and TRBJ2-2, with D tentatively TRBD2 (6 bases). Specimen: blood, either unsorted or a sorted T cell fraction (not recorded which). CDR3 residues: CASSQEGNTGELFF. For the CDR3, the DNA is TGTGCCAGCAGCCAGGAGGGAAACACCGGGGAGCTGTTTTTT.